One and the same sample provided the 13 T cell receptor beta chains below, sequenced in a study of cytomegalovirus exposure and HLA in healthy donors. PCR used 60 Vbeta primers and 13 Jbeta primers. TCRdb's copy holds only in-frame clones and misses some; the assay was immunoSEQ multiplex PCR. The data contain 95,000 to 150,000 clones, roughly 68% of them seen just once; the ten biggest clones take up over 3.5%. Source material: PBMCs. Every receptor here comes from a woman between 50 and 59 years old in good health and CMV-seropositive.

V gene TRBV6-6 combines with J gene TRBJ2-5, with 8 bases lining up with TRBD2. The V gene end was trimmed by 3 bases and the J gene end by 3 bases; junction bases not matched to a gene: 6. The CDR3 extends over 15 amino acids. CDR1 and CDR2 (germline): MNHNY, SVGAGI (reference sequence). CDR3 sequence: CASSYRSGGKETQYF. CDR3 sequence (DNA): TGTGCCAGCAGTTATAGGAGCGGGGGAAAAGAGACCCAGTACTTC.

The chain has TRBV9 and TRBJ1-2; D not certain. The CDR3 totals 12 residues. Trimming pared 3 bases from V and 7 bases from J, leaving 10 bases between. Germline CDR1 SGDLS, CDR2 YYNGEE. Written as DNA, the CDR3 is TGTGCCAGCAGCGCCCAGCGATCTGGCTACACCTTC. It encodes CASSAQRSGYTF.

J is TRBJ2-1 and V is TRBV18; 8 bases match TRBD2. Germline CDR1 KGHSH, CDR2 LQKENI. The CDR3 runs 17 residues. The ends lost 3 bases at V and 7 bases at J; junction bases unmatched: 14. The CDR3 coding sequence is TGTGCCAGCTCACCTCACCCCCCAGCGGGGGCAGGGAATGAGCAGTTCTTC. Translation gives CASSPHPPAGAGNEQFF.

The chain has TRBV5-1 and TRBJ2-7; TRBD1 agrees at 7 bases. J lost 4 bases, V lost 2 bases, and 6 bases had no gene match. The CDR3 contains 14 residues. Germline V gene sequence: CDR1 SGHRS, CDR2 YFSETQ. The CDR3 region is CASSFRQGEYEQYF. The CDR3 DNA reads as TGCGCCAGCAGCTTCAGACAGGGTGAATACGAGCAGTACTTC.

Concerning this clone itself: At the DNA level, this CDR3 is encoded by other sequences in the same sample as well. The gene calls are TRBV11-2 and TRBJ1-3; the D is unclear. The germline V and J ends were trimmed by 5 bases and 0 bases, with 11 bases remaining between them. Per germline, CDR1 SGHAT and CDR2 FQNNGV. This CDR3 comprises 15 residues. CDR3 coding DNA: TGTGCCAGCAGCCTCGCAGGAGGCTCTGGAAACACCATATATTTT. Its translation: CASSLAGGSGNTIYF.

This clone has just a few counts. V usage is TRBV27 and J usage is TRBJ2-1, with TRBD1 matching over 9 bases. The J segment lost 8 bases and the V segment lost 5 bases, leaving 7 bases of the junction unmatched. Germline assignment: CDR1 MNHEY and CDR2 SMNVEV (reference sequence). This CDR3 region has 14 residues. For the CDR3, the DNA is TGTGCCAGCAGTGCACCGGGACAGGGTTATGAGCAGTTCTTC. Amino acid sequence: CASSAPGQGYEQFF.

The CDR3 loop reads CSYGVGGANIQYF. DNA of the CDR3: TGCAGCTATGGGGTAGGGGGGGCAAACATTCAGTACTTC. The chain is built from TRBV29-1 and TRBJ2-4, with D perhaps TRBD2 (7 bases). CDR1 is SQVTM and CDR2 is ANQGSEA in the germline V gene. This CDR3 contains 13 residues. V shed 8 bases and J shed 6 bases, with 17 bases lying between them. The entire variable domain, with the rest obtained from reference TRBV29-1 and TRBJ2-4, is as follows: SAVISQKPSRDICQRGTSLTIQCQVDSQVTMMFWYRQQPGQSLTLIATANQGSEATYESGFVIDKFPISRPNLTFSTLTVSNMSPEDSSIYLCSYGVGGANIQYFGAGTRLSVL.

CDR3 bases: TGTGCCAGCAGTGATTCGGGAGTGAGCAATCAGCCCCAGCATTTT. This gives the protein CASSDSGVSNQPQHF. This sequence joins TRBV2 and TRBJ1-5, with no clear D. Between the trimmed V and J ends, which lost 3 bases and 1 base, there was a span of 10 bases. The germline V gene encodes CDR1 SNHLY and CDR2 FYNNEI. The CDR3 is 15 residues long.

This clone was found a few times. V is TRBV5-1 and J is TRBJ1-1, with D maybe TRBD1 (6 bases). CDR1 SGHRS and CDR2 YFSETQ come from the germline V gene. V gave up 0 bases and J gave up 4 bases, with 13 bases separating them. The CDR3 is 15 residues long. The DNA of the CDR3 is TGCGCCAGCAGCTTGGTCACAGGACAGATCACTGAAGCTTTCTTT. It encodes CASSLVTGQITEAFF.

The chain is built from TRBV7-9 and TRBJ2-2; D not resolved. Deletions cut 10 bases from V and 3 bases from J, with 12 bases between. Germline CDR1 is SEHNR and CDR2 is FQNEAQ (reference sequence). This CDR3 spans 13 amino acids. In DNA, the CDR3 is TGTGCCAACCCGTCCGGGTACACCGGGGAGCTGTTTTTT. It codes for CANPSGYTGELFF. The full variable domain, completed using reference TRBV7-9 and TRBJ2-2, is DTGVSQNPRHKITKRGQNVTFRCDPISEHNRLYWYRQTLGQGPEFLTYFQNEAQLEKSRLLSDRFSAERPKGSFSTLEIQRTEQGDSAMYLCANPSGYTGELFFGEGSRLTVL.

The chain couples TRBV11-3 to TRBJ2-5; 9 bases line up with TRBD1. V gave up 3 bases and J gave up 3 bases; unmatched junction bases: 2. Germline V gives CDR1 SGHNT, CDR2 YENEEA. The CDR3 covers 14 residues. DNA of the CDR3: TGTGCCAGCAGCTTGGGACAGGGTAAAGAGACCCAGTACTTC. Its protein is CASSLGQGKETQYF. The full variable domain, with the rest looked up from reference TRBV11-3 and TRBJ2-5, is EAGVVQSPRYKIIEKKQPVAFWCNPISGHNTLYWYLQNLGQGPELLIRYENEEAVDDSQLPKDRFSAERLKGVDSTLKIQPAELGDSAVYLCASSLGQGKETQYFGPGTRLLVL.

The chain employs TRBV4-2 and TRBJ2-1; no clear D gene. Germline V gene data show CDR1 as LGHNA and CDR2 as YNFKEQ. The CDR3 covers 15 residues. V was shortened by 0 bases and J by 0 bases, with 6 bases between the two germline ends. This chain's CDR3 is CASSQDPSSYNEQFF. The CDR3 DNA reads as TGTGCCAGCAGCCAAGACCCGAGCTCCTACAATGAGCAGTTCTTC.

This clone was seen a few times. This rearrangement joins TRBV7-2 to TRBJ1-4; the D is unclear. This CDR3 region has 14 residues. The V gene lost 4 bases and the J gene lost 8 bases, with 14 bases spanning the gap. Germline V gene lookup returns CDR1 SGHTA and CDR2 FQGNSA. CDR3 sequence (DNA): TGTGCCAGCAGCTCAAATCCGGGAAGAGAAAAACTGTTTTTT. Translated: CASSSNPGREKLFF.